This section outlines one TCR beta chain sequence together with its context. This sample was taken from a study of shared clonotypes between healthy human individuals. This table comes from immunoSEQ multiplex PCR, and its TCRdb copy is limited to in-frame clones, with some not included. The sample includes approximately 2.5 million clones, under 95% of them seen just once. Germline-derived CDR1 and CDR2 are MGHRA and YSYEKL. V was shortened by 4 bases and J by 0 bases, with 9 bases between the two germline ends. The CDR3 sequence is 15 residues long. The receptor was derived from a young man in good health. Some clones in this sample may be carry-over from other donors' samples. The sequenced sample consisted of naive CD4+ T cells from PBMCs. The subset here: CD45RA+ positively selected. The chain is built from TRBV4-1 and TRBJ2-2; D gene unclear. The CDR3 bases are TGCGCCAGCAGCCGAGAGGCGGCGAACACCGGGGAGCTGTTTTTT. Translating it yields CASSREAANTGELFF.